Reported below is one T cell receptor beta chain. Measured with immunoSEQ multiplex PCR; TCRdb has only the in-frame clones, and not every one. The sample carries some 11,000 clones, roughly four fifths recorded once. This record belongs to a study of blood T cell repertoires in COVID-19. The wider study: Material from acute and convalescent COVID-19 was sourced from the United States, Italy and Spain. Nucleic acid was either cDNA or gDNA, and it came from T cells, B-cell-depleted T cells, or PBMCs.

CDR1 and CDR2 from the germline V gene are MNHEY and SMNVEV (reference sequence). CDR3 length: 14 residues. Trimming took 4 bases from V and 5 from J, leaving 14 bases between them. What was sequenced was peripheral blood. The V gene is TRBV27, the J gene TRBJ2-5, with TRBD1 as a possible D gene (5 bases). The TCR was taken from a woman aged 60-70 years with acute or convalescent COVID-19. In nucleotides, the CDR3 is TGTGCCAGCAGTTCGTACAGGTTTTTCGAGACCCAGTACTTC. It specifies CASSSYRFFETQYF.